Sequencing of this TCR beta chain was carried out in a study of T cell changes during pregnancy in multiple sclerosis. The repertoire was sequenced with immunoSEQ multiplex PCR; TCRdb's copy has only in-frame clones and lacks some. This sample has over 65,000 clones; approximately 94% occur once, and the top ten carry 0.58%. The CDR3 covers 15 residues. CDR1 SNHLY and CDR2 FYNNEI come from the germline V gene. V dropped 3 bases and J dropped 8 bases, with 14 bases sitting between them. This TCR was recovered from a female donor with multiple sclerosis, enrolled in a pregnancy study. V usage is TRBV2 and J usage is TRBJ1-6, with D possibly being TRBD1 (6 bases). The source material was peripheral blood, sampled in the third trimester of pregnancy. The DNA of the CDR3 is TGTGCCAGCAGTGAGGGGGGGGCCTTGGATTCACCCCTCCACTTT. It yields the protein CASSEGGALDSPLHF.